This is a list of T cell receptor beta chains from one sample in a study of beta chain features in type 1 diabetes. Clones were read by immunoSEQ multiplex PCR, and TCRdb kept only the in-frame ones, dropping some. The table records around 280,000 clones, 15% of them present only once. Sequencing used naive CD4+ T cells from blood. The receptors come from a man between 18 and 29 years old with type 1 diabetes. Each CDR3 is given with its conserved first and last residue.

v_call,cdr3_aa
TRBV2,CASSEPSRGSF
TRBV30,CAWSVRGGAYGYTF
TRBV30,CACTPGVHGYTF
TRBV7-9,CASSRSRDRSYGYTF
TRBV7-9,CASSPGASGTTDTQYF
TRBV7-2,CASSLVGQGAGEQYF
TRBV11-2,CASSLAPSYEQYF
TRBV29-1,CSVEVSGRQETQYF
TRBV10-2,CASSSDRASYNEQFF
TRBV5-1,CASSTRDRSNEQFF
TRBV4-3,CASSQDRGEAFF
TRBV27,CASSLSAGPYNVLTF
TRBV4-2,CASAQGGSVTDTQYF
TRBV7-2,CASSSQGAPNQPQHF
TRBV7-8,CASSLRSSGRANNEQFF
TRBV6-5,CASSTGFSGANVLTF
TRBV5-1,CASSPIAAGSSYNEQFF
TRBV20-1,CSASREVYTF
TRBV18,CASSLTGGRDKETQYF
TRBV28,CASSLPAGTAGRDNEQFF
TRBV6-6,CASSYWTYNEQFF
TRBV18,CASSPRQGATSGETQYF
TRBV4-3,CASSQESGRGETNEKLFF
TRBV19,CASRGASGENIQYF
TRBV2,CASSERDRDNSPLHF
TRBV29-1,CSGTSGSVYEQYF
TRBV6-5,CASSYSRQGVTYEQYF
TRBV29-1,CSVGGIAGGSDTQYF
TRBV19,CASTASGFNTGELFF
TRBV2,CASSEERGIYEQYF
TRBV10-2,CASRRGGSTDTQYF
TRBV4-2,CASSRAGGQGSYQETQYF
TRBV6-6,CASSYGTTEIEQYF
TRBV7-2,CASSYRAGGTEAFF
TRBV15,CATSRDHAGGHNEQFF
TRBV19,CASTAGTSGAAFTDTQYF
TRBV5-1,CASSLTTTEGAFF
TRBV30,CAWSVYSGNPYGYTF
TRBV30,CAWAFDSSYGYTF
TRBV14,CASSQEHRGPTYEQYF
TRBV9,CASSVAPYTEAFF
TRBV18,CASSRARDSFDEQFF
TRBV2,CASSETGGLGDTQYF
TRBV29-1,CSVTRRWQRNTEAFF